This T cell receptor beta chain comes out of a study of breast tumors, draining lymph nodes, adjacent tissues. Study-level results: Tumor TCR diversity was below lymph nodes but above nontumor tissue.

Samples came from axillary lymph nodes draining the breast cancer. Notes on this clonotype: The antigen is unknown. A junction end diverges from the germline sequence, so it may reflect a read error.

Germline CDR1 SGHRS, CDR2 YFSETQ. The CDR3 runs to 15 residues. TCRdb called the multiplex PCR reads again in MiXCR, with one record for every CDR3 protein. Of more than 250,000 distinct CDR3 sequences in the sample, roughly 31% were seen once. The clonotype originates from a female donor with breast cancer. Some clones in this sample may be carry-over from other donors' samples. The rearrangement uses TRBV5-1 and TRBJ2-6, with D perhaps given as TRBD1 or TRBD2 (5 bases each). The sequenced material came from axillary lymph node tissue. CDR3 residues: CASSSGVGGANVPTF. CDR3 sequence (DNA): TGCGCCAGCAGCTCCGGGGTAGGTGGGGCTAACGTCCCGACTTTC.